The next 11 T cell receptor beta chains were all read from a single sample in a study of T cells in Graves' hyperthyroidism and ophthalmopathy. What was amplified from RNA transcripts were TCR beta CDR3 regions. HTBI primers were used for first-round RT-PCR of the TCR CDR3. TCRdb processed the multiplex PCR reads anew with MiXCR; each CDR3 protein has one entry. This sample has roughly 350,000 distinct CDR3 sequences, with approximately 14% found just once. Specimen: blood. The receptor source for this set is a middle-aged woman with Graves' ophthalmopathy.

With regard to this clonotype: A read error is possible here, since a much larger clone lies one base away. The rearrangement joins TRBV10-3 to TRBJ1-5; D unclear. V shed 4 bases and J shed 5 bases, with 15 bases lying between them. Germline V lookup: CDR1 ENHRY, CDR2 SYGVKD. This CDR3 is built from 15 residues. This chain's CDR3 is CAISGSELTHQPQHF. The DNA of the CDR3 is TGTGCCATCAGTGGGTCCGAACTGACACATCAGCCCCAGCATTTT.

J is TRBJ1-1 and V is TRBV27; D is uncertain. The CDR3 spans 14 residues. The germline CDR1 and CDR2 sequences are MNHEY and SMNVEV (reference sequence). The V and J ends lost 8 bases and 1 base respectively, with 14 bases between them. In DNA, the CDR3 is TGTGCCAGCTCTCTGGGAGAGAAGAACACTGAAGCTTTCTTT. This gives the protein CASSLGEKNTEAFF.

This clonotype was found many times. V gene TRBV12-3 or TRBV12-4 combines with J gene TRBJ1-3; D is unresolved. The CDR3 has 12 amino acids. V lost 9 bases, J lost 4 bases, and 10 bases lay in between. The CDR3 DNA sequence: TGTGCCAGTACGAAAGGGGGAAACACCATATATTTT. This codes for CASTKGGNTIYF.

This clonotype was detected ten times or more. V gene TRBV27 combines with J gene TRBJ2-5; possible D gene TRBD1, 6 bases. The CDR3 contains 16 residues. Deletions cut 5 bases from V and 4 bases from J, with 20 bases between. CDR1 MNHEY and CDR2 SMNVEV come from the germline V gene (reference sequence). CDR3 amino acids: CASSRVWGKGGETQYF. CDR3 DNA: TGTGCCAGCAGTAGGGTTTGGGGGAAAGGGGGAGAGACCCAGTACTTC.

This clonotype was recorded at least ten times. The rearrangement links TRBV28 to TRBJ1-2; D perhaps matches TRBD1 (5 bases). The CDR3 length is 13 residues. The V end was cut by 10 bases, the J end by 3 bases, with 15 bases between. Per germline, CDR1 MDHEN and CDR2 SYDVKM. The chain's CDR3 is CAIQRDGHYGYTF. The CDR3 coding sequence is TGTGCCATACAGAGGGACGGCCACTATGGCTACACCTTC.

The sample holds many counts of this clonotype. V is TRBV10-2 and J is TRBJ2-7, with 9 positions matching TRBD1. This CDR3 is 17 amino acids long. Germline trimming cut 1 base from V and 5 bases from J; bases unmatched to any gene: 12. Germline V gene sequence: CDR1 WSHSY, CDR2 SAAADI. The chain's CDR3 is CASSELWTGTGLDEQYF. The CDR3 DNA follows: TGCGCCAGCAGTGAGTTGTGGACGGGGACAGGGTTGGACGAGCAGTACTTC.

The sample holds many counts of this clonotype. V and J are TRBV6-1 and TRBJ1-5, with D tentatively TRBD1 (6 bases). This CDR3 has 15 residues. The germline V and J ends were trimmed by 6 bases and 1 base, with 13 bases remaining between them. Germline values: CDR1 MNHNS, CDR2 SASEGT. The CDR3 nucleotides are TGTGCCAGCAGGGAACAGGGAGTCAGCAATCAGCCCCAGCATTTT. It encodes CASREQGVSNQPQHF.

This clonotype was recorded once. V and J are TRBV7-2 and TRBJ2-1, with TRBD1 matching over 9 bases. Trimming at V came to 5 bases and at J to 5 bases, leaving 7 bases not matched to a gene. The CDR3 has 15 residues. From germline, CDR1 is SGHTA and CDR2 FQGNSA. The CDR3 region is CASSTYRGRDNEQFF. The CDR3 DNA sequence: TGTGCCAGCAGCACCTACAGGGGGCGCGACAATGAGCAGTTCTTC.

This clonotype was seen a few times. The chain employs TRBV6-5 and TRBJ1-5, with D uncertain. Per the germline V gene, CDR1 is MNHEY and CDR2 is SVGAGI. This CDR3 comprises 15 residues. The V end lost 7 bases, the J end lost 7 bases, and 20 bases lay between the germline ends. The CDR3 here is CASITQSLITQPQHF. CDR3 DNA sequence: TGTGCCAGCATTACCCAATCACTAATTACACAGCCCCAGCATTTT.

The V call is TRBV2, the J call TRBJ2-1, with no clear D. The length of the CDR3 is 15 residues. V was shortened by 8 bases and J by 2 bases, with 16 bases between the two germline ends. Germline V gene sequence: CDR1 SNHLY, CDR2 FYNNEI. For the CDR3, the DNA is TGTGCCAGCCTCCGGACCCTCCGGGCCTACAATGAGCAGTTCTTC. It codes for CASLRTLRAYNEQFF.

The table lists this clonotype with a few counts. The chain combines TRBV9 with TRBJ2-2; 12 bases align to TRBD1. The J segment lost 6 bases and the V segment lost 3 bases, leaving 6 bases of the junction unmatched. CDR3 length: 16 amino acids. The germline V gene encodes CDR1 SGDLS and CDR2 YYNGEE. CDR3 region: CASSAYGTGGPGELFF. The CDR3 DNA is TGTGCCAGCAGCGCGTACGGGACAGGGGGCCCCGGGGAGCTGTTTTTT.